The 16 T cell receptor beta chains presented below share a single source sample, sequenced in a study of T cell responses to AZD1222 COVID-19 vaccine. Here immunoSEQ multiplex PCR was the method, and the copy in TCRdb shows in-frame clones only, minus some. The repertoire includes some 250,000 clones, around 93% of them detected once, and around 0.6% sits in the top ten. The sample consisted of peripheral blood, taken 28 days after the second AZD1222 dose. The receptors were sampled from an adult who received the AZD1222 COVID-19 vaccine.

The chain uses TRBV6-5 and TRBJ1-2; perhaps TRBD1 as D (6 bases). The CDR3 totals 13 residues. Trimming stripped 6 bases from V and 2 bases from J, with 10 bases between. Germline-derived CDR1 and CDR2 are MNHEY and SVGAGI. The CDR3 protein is CASSVQGNYGYTF. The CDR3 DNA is TGTGCCAGCAGCGTCCAGGGGAACTATGGCTACACCTTC.

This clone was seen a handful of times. The CDR3 protein is CASSPQGLDEQFF. The DNA of the CDR3 is TGTGCCAGCTCCCCGCAGGGACTCGATGAGCAGTTCTTC. The chain recombines TRBV18 with TRBJ2-1; D may be TRBD2 (6 bases). The CDR3 consists of 13 residues. V was shortened by 6 bases and J by 8 bases, with 14 bases between the two germline ends. The V gene's germline CDR1 is KGHSH and CDR2 LQKENI.

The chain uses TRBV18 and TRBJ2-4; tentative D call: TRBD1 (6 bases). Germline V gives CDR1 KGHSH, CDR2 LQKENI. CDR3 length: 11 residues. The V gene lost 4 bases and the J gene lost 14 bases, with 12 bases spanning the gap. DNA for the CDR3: TGTGCCAGCTCACGGGACAACGTAAAGTACTTC. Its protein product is CASSRDNVKYF.

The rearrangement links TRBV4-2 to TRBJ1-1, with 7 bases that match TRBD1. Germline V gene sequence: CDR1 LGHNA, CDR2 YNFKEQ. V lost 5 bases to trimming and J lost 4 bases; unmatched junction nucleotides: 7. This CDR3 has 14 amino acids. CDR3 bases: TGTGCCAGCAGCGAGGTAGGGGGCTTCACTGAAGCTTTCTTT. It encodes CASSEVGGFTEAFF.

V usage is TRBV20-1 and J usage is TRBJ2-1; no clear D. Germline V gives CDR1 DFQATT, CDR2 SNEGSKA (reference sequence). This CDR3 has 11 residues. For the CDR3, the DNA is TGCAGCCTCTACGACCCGAATGAGCAGTTCTTC. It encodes CSLYDPNEQFF.

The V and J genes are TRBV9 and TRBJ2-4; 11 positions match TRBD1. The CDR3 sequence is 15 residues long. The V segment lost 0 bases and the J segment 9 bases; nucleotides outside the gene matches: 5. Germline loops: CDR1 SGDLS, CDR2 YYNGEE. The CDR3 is CASSVGVGTGGIQYF. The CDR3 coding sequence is TGTGCCAGCAGCGTAGGAGTCGGGACAGGGGGCATTCAGTACTTC. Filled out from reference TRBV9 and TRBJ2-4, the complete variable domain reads DSGVTQTPKHLITATGQRVTLRCSPRSGDLSVYWYQQSLDQGLQFLIQYYNGEERAKGNILERFSAQQFPDLHSELNLSSLELGDSALYFCASSVGVGTGGIQYFGAGTRLSVL.

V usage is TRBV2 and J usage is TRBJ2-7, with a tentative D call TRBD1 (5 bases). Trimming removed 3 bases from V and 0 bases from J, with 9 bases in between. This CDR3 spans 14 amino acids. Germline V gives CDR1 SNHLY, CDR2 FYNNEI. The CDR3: CASSEQGSSYEQYF. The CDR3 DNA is TGTGCCAGCAGTGAGCAGGGAAGCTCCTACGAGCAGTACTTC.

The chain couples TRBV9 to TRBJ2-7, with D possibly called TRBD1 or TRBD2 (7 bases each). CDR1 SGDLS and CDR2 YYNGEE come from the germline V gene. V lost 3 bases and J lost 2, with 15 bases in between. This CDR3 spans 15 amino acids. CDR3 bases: TGTGCCAGCAGCGAGGGGGCTAGCGGTGCCTACGAGCAGTACTTC. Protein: CASSEGASGAYEQYF.

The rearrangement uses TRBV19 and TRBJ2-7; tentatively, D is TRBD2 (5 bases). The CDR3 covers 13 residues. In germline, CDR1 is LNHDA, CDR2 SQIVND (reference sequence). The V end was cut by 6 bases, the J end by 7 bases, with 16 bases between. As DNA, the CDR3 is TGTGCCAGTAGCTTCGGACTCCGTCGAGAGCAGTACTTC. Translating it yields CASSFGLRREQYF.

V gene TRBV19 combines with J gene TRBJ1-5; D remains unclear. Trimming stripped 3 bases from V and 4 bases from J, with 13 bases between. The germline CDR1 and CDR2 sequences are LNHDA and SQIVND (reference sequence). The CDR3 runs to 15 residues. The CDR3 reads CASSIGIGANQPQHF. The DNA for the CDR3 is TGTGCCAGTAGTATTGGTATAGGAGCAAATCAGCCCCAGCATTTT.

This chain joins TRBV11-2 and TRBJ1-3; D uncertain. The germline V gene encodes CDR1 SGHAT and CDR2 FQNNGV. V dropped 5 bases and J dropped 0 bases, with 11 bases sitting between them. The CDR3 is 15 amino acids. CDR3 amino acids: CASSLISNSGNTIYF. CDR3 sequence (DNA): TGTGCCAGCAGCCTGATATCGAACTCTGGAAACACCATATATTTT.

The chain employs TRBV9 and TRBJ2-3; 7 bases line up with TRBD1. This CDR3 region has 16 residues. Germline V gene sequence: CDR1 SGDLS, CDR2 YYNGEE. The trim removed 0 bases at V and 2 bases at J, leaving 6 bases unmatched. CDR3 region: CASSVEGGAHTDTQYF. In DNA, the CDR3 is TGTGCCAGCAGCGTAGAAGGGGGCGCGCACACAGATACGCAGTATTTT.

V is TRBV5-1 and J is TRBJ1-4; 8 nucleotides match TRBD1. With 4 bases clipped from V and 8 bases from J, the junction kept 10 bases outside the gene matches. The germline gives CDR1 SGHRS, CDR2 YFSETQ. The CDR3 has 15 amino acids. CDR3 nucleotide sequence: TGCGCCAGCAGCCCCGGACAGGGAAGGCAAGAAAAACTGTTTTTT. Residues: CASSPGQGRQEKLFF.

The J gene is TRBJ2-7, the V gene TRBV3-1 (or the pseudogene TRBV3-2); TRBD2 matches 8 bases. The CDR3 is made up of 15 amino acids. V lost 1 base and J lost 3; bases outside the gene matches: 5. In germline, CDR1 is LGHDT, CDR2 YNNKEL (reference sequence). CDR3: CASSQGAGGYYEQYF. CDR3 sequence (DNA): TGTGCCAGCAGCCAAGGGGCGGGGGGTTACTACGAGCAGTACTTC.

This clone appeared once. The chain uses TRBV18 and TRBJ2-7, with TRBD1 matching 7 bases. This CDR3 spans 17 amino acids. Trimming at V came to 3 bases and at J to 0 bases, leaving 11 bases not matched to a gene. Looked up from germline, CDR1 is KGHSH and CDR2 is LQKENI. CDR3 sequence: CASSPLGTAESSYEQYF. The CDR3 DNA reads TGTGCCAGCTCACCCCTCGGGACAGCGGAGAGCTCCTACGAGCAGTACTTC.

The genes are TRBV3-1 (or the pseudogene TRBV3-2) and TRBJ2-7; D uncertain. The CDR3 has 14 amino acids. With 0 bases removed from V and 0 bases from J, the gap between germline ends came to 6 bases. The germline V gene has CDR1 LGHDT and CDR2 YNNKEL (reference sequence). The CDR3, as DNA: TGTGCCAGCAGCCAAGAGGGCGGCTCCTACGAGCAGTACTTC. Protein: CASSQEGGSYEQYF.